A single sample gave rise to the 12 T cell receptor beta chains below, sequenced in a study of blood T cells in healthy people across ages. PCR was performed a second time for roughly 7 to 12 cycles using a sample-barcoded 5' primer and a J-beta primer mix. Using its own MiXCR run on the 5' RACE reads, TCRdb lists one record per CDR3 protein. The table shows hundreds of thousands of distinct CDR3 sequences, with about half occurring only once. Material: blood. The receptor set was obtained from a man aged 55 to 70 in good health.

V usage is TRBV20-1 and J usage is TRBJ2-1; 9 nucleotides align to TRBD1. V trimming: 3 bases; J trimming: 6 bases; junction bases outside the gene matches: 12. CDR3 length: 16 residues. Germline lookup yields CDR1 DFQATT and CDR2 SNEGSKA (reference sequence). The CDR3 sequence is CSARVHRGLTFNEQFF. Here the CDR3 DNA reads TGCAGTGCTAGGGTACACAGGGGGCTTACCTTCAATGAGCAGTTCTTC.

This clonotype has just a few counts. The CDR3 DNA sequence: TGTGCCAGCAGCGCCGGCAGCGCGGGAGTCGTCTATGAGCAGTTCTTC. Its translation is CASSAGSAGVVYEQFF. The V call is TRBV7-2, the J call TRBJ2-1; 7 bases agree with TRBD2. Per germline, CDR1 SGHTA and CDR2 FQGNSA. The CDR3 totals 16 residues. V lost 5 bases and J lost 8; bases outside the gene matches: 15. Drawing the rest from reference TRBV7-2 and TRBJ2-1, the complete variable domain is GAGVSQSPSNKVTEKGKDVELRCDPISGHTALYWYRQSLGQGLEFLIYFQGNSAPDKSGLPSDRFSAERTGGSVSTLTIQRTQQEDSAVYLCASSAGSAGVVYEQFFGPGTRLTVL.

The chain combines TRBV20-1 with TRBJ1-6, with 10 bases matching TRBD1. The ends lost 4 bases at V and 10 bases at J; junction bases unmatched: 13. Germline V gives CDR1 DFQATT, CDR2 SNEGSKA (reference sequence). The CDR3 runs 16 residues. The DNA for the CDR3 is TGCAGTGCTAAGAGTCGACAGGGGGCAGTTCGGTCACCCCTCCACTTT. This codes for CSAKSRQGAVRSPLHF.

This chain uses TRBV30 with TRBJ2-6; 9 bases agree with TRBD1. CDR1 is GTSNPN, CDR2 SVGIG, per germline (reference sequence). The V segment lost 2 bases and the J segment 0 bases; nucleotides outside the gene matches: 11. This CDR3 has 19 amino acids. The CDR3 loop is CAWSPPGGQGRSGANVLTF. The CDR3, as DNA: TGTGCCTGGAGTCCTCCCGGGGGACAGGGCCGCTCTGGGGCCAACGTCCTGACTTTC.

The chain combines TRBV7-8 with TRBJ2-5; D remains unclear. Germline values: CDR1 SGHVS, CDR2 FQNEAQ. This CDR3 region has 14 residues. With 5 bases removed from V and 1 base from J, the gap between germline ends came to 11 bases. CDR3 nucleotide sequence: TGTGCCAGCAGCCTCCAAACGTTCCAAGAGACCCAGTACTTC. This encodes CASSLQTFQETQYF. Based on the CDR3 plus reference TRBV7-8 and TRBJ2-5, the full variable domain is GAGVSQSPRYKVAKRGQDVALRCDPISGHVSLFWYQQALGQGPEFLTYFQNEAQLDKSGLPSDRFFAERPEGSVSTLKIQRTQQEDSAVYLCASSLQTFQETQYFGPGTRLLVL.

V is TRBV4-2 and J is TRBJ2-7, with D tentatively TRBD1 (6 bases). In germline, CDR1 is LGHNA, CDR2 YNFKEQ. Trimming stripped 1 base from V and 4 bases from J, with 11 bases between. The CDR3 contains 14 residues. CDR3 DNA: TGTGCCAGCAGCCAAGTACAGGGTACTTACGAGCAGTACTTC. Protein product: CASSQVQGTYEQYF.

The rearrangement uses TRBV20-1 and TRBJ2-3, with 8 bases identical to TRBD1. Germline CDR1 DFQATT, CDR2 SNEGSKA (reference sequence). J gave up 0 bases and V 6 bases, and 14 bases lay outside the gene matches. This CDR3 contains 17 residues. The CDR3: CSANDRGRTTSTDTQYF. Written as DNA, the CDR3 is TGCAGTGCGAACGACAGGGGCCGGACCACTAGCACAGATACGCAGTATTTT.

J is TRBJ2-7 and V is TRBV5-1, with 8 bases identical to TRBD1. J lost 0 bases, V lost 3 bases, and 5 bases had no gene match. This CDR3 has 15 residues. Germline CDR1 is SGHRS and CDR2 is YFSETQ. CDR3 bases: TGCGCCAGCAGCTGGGGACAGGACCTCTCCTACGAGCAGTACTTC. Residues: CASSWGQDLSYEQYF.

V usage is TRBV20-1 and J usage is TRBJ2-7; 7 bases are shared with TRBD2. The V gene's germline CDR1 is DFQATT and CDR2 SNEGSKA (reference sequence). The trim removed 5 bases at V and 2 bases at J, leaving 9 bases unmatched. This CDR3 region has 14 residues. CDR3 coding DNA: TGCAGTGCTGAACCTAGCGGCTCTCCCTACGAGCAGTACTTC. It codes for CSAEPSGSPYEQYF.

J is TRBJ2-5 and V is TRBV5-1; D is possibly TRBD1 (5 bases). CDR1 and CDR2 from the germline V gene are SGHRS and YFSETQ. V was shortened by 9 bases and J by 2 bases, with 20 bases between the two germline ends. The CDR3 is made up of 15 amino acids. The CDR3, as DNA: TGCGCCACAGCCCCTAAGGCAGGGCAACAAGAGACCCAGTACTTC. The encoded protein is CATAPKAGQQETQYF. Full variable domain (outside the CDR3, taken from reference TRBV5-1 and TRBJ2-5): KAGVTQTPRYLIKTRGQQVTLSCSPISGHRSVSWYQQTPGQGLQFLFEYFSETQRNKGNFPGRFSGRQFSNSRSEMNVSTLELGDSALYLCATAPKAGQQETQYFGPGTRLLVL.

V is TRBV5-1 and J is TRBJ2-1; D is uncertain. Trimming removed 0 bases from V and 10 bases from J, with 11 bases in between. Germline CDR1 is SGHRS and CDR2 is YFSETQ. The CDR3 sequence is 13 residues long. CDR3 in amino acids: CASSLGSLPEQFF. In nucleotides, the CDR3 is TGCGCCAGCAGCTTGGGTTCCCTCCCGGAGCAGTTCTTC.

This rearrangement joins TRBV2 to TRBJ1-1; D gene unclear. The CDR3 sequence is 16 residues long. Per the germline V gene, CDR1 is SNHLY and CDR2 is FYNNEI. V was shortened by 1 base and J by 0 bases, with 12 bases between the two germline ends. CDR3 loop: CASSEGVLYMNTEAFF. CDR3 sequence (DNA): TGTGCCAGCAGTGAAGGGGTCCTCTACATGAACACTGAAGCTTTCTTT.